This T cell receptor beta chain originates from a study of T cell responses to AZD1222 COVID-19 vaccine. Sequencing used immunoSEQ multiplex PCR; TCRdb keeps in-frame clones, though not all of them. The profile shows approximately 190,000 clones, approximately 92% of them singletons. The CDR3 has 13 residues. V was pared by 6 bases and J by 6 bases, with 15 bases between. CDR1 is DFQATT and CDR2 is SNEGSKA in the germline V gene (reference sequence). General study findings and limits: In all cases, repertoires were sampled only after the peak T cell response. Among spike-specific TCRs, nearly half reportedly target unmutated variant regions. Distributed over spike, vaccine-associated CD4 TCRs predominated at 160-218 and 743-854.

Note on this clone: Its cognate antigen is unknown.

Sequencing was performed on peripheral blood, taken 28 days after the second dose of the MenACWY control vaccine. This TCR came from an adult who received the MenACWY meningococcal vaccine as a control. This sequence joins TRBV20-1 and TRBJ2-1; D could derive from TRBD1 or TRBD2 (5 bases each). CDR3 protein: CSASEGFSNEQFF. CDR3 nucleotides: TGCAGTGCCAGTGAGGGGTTCTCCAATGAGCAGTTCTTC.